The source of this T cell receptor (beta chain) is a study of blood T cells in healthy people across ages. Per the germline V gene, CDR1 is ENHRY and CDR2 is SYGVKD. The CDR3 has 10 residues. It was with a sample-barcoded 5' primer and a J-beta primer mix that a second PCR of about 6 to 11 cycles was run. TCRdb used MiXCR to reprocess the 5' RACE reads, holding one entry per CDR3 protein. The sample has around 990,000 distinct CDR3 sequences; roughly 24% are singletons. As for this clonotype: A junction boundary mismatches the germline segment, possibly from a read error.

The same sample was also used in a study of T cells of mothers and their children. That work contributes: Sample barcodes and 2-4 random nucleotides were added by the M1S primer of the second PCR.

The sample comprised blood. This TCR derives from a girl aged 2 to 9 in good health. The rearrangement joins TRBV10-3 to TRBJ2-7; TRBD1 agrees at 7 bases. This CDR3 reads CAIVARQGGF. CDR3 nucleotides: TGTGCCATCGTAGCGAGACAGGGCGGTTTC.